These 19 T cell receptor beta chains were all obtained from the same sample, sequenced in a study of read filtering for tumor transcriptome and immune sequencing. Molecular barcoded adaptors covering alpha/delta and beta/gamma chains were used on approximately 440 ng RNA. TCRdb analysed the reads with MiXCR anew, one entry per CDR3 protein. The sample contains under 60,000 distinct CDR3 sequences, roughly 19% of which appear only once. Sequencing was carried out using a population of CD138-negative cells sorted from bone marrow. The origin of the receptors is a donor aged 40 or over with multiple myeloma.

This clonotype was counted ten times or more. The V gene is TRBV7-2, the J gene TRBJ2-5; 10 nucleotides line up with TRBD2. Germline-derived CDR1 and CDR2 are SGHTA and FQGNSA. V shed 3 bases, J shed 6 bases, and the junction held 10 bases outside the gene matches. This CDR3 comprises 16 residues. The CDR3 loop is CASSFNPAGGRQTQYF. CDR3 sequence (DNA): TGTGCCAGCAGCTTTAACCCAGCGGGAGGGAGGCAGACCCAGTACTTC. Looking up the rest from reference TRBV7-2 and TRBJ2-5 gives the full variable domain: GAGVSQSPSNKVTEKGKDVELRCDPISGHTALYWYRQSLGQGLEFLIYFQGNSAPDKSGLPSDRFSAERTGGSVSTLTIQRTQQEDSAVYLCASSFNPAGGRQTQYFGPGTRLLVL.

This clonotype occurred many times. The chain combines TRBV7-2 with TRBJ2-2, with 7 nucleotides matching TRBD1. V lost 4 bases, J lost 0 bases, and 5 bases stayed unmatched. Germline V lookup: CDR1 SGHTA, CDR2 FQGNSA. The CDR3 is 16 residues long. CDR3 region: CASSYRQGTNTGELFF. CDR3 coding DNA: TGTGCCAGCAGCTATCGACAGGGAACGAACACCGGGGAGCTGTTTTTT.

As for this clonotype: This may be a read error, as it is one base from a much larger clone. This likely comes from a read error, as the CDR3 has no conserved phenylalanine or tryptophan at its end. The gene calls are TRBV7-2 and TRBJ2-7, with 8 bases that match TRBD2. This CDR3 region has 14 residues. Per the germline V gene, CDR1 is SGHTA and CDR2 is FQGNSA. J was trimmed by 2 bases and V by 1 base; bases with no gene match: 1. The CDR3 DNA reads as TGTGCCAGCAGCTTAGGCGGGGGGACCTACGAGCAGTACTCC. This translates into CASSLGGGTYEQYS.

Many counts were recorded for this clonotype. This rearrangement joins TRBV20-1 to TRBJ1-1; 8 nucleotides line up with TRBD1. This CDR3 contains 15 residues. J lost 5 bases, V lost 0 bases, and 8 bases had no gene match. CDR1 and CDR2 from the germline V gene are DFQATT and SNEGSKA (reference sequence). The CDR3 DNA sequence: TGCAGTGCTAGAGATAGTGGACAGGGAAGGACTGAAGCTTTCTTT. Its translation is CSARDSGQGRTEAFF.

This clonotype was detected many times. The chain employs TRBV28 and TRBJ2-7; perhaps D is TRBD1 or TRBD2 (5 bases each). The CDR3 extends over 14 amino acids. Trimming left V 6 bases short and J 5 bases short, with 17 bases between. The germline V gene encodes CDR1 MDHEN and CDR2 SYDVKM. CDR3 nucleotides: TGTGCCAGCAGCGGGACGGGATTTATGGACGAGCAGTACTTC. Protein product: CASSGTGFMDEQYF.

This clonotype was counted ten times or more. The rearrangement joins TRBV5-1 to TRBJ2-1, with D hard to call. In germline, CDR1 is SGHRS, CDR2 YFSETQ. V was shortened by 5 bases and J by 0 bases, with 12 bases between the two germline ends. The CDR3 consists of 15 residues. The CDR3 loop is CASRVDGSSYNEQFF. The CDR3 DNA reads TGCGCCAGCAGGGTGGACGGTAGCTCCTACAATGAGCAGTTCTTC.

This clonotype was found many times. The V and J genes are TRBV29-1 and TRBJ2-2, with D possibly being TRBD1 (5 bases). The CDR3 runs 13 residues. Germline V gene lookup returns CDR1 SQVTM and CDR2 ANQGSEA. V dropped 8 bases and J dropped 3 bases, with 13 bases sitting between them. The CDR3 protein is CSTAIRDTGELFF. CDR3 DNA sequence: TGCAGCACCGCGATCAGGGACACCGGGGAGCTGTTTTTT.

This chain's CDR3 is CASSPGLALGAQYF. The CDR3 DNA follows: TGTGCCAGCAGCCCAGGACTAGCGCTAGGGGCCCAGTACTTC. The V call is TRBV11-2, the J call TRBJ2-5; 9 bases align to TRBD2. The CDR3 is 14 residues long. Germline CDR1 is SGHAT and CDR2 is FQNNGV. V lost 5 bases to trimming and J lost 9 bases; unmatched junction nucleotides: 10.

In this sample, this clonotype turned up many times. The genes are TRBV29-1 and TRBJ2-1, with TRBD2 identical over 10 bases. CDR1 and CDR2 from the germline V gene are SQVTM and ANQGSEA. The CDR3 runs to 17 residues. With V trimmed by 2 bases and J by 5 bases, 12 bases remained unmatched. CDR3 nucleotides: TGCAGCGTTGAACTAGCGGGAGTAGGGGGAGTGAACAATGAGCAGTTCTTC. Its translation: CSVELAGVGGVNNEQFF.

In this sample, this clonotype turned up many times. The CDR3 coding sequence is TGCAGTGCTACCGGGACTAGCGGGAGAAGCACAGATACGCAGTATTTT. It encodes CSATGTSGRSTDTQYF. The rearrangement uses TRBV20-1 and TRBJ2-3, with 14 bases matching TRBD2. This CDR3 spans 16 amino acids. Germline lookup yields CDR1 DFQATT and CDR2 SNEGSKA (reference sequence). V trimming: 4 bases; J trimming: 0 bases; junction bases outside the gene matches: 3.

As regards this clonotype: One base away lies a much larger clone, so this may be a sequencing read error. This sequence joins TRBV20-1 and TRBJ1-1; D perhaps matches TRBD1 (6 bases). The germline CDR1 and CDR2 sequences are DFQATT and SNEGSKA (reference sequence). Trimming cost V 2 bases and J 0 bases, with 7 bases left between them. CDR3 length equals 13 residues. The CDR3 DNA follows: TGCAGTGCTAGAAAGGGGGTGAACACTGAAGCTTTCTTT. Amino acids: CSARKGVNTEAFF.

About this clonotype: A much larger clone lies a single base off, so this may be a read error. This rearrangement joins TRBV29-1 to TRBJ1-4, with D unresolved. This CDR3 region has 11 residues. Per germline, CDR1 SQVTM and CDR2 ANQGSEA. CDR3 in DNA: TGCAGCGTTGCGGTCGTGGAAAGACTGTTTTTT. Protein sequence: CSVAVVERLFF. The variable domain in full, with the rest retrieved from reference TRBV29-1 and TRBJ1-4, is SAVISQKPSRDICQRGTSLTIQCQVDSQVTMMFWYRQQPGQSLTLIATANQGSEATYESGFVIDKFPISRPNLTFSTLTVSNMSPEDSSIYLCSVAVVERLFFGSGTQLSVL.

The rearrangement joins TRBV7-8 to TRBJ2-3, with 9 nucleotides matching TRBD1. V was clipped by 5 bases and J by 1 base; unmatched bases: 7. Germline loops: CDR1 SGHVS, CDR2 FQNEAQ. This CDR3 spans 16 amino acids. The CDR3 is CASSGRDRVGTDTQYF. CDR3 nucleotide sequence: TGTGCCAGCAGCGGCCGGGACAGGGTTGGCACAGATACGCAGTATTTT.

This clonotype was counted many times. The chain recombines TRBV20-1 with TRBJ2-1; maybe TRBD1 (5 bases). This CDR3 contains 14 residues. Germline loops: CDR1 DFQATT, CDR2 SNEGSKA (reference sequence). Trimming took off 3 bases at V and 6 bases at J, with 15 bases between the two ends. Here the CDR3 reads CSASRAGLSNEQFF. In nucleotides, the CDR3 is TGCAGTGCTAGTCGGGCAGGGTTATCCAATGAGCAGTTCTTC.

Ten or more counts support this clonotype. The chain has TRBV18 and TRBJ2-2; a weak D match, TRBD2 (5 bases). The CDR3 spans 14 residues. V was clipped by 0 bases and J by 4 bases, with 6 bases between them. Germline values: CDR1 KGHSH, CDR2 LQKENI. Written as DNA, the CDR3 is TGTGCCAGCTCACCACCGAGCGGCACCGGGGAGCTGTTTTTT. Protein: CASSPPSGTGELFF.

About this clonotype itself: A much larger clone sits a single nucleotide away, making a read error possible. The rearrangement uses TRBV29-1 and TRBJ1-1, with 7 bases matching TRBD1. From germline, CDR1 is SQVTM and CDR2 ANQGSEA. The CDR3 is made up of 13 amino acids. The CDR3 region is CGGGQARNTEAFF. CDR3 in DNA: TGCGGCGGTGGACAGGCAAGGAACACTGAAGCTTTCTTT.

The rearrangement joins TRBV20-1 to TRBJ1-5; 11 bases map to TRBD1. The V gene end was trimmed by 6 bases and the J gene end by 4 bases; junction bases not matched to a gene: 5. Germline lookup yields CDR1 DFQATT and CDR2 SNEGSKA (reference sequence). CDR3 length: 14 residues. Here the CDR3 DNA reads TGCAGTGCCTGGACAGGGGGCGCAAATCAGCCCCAGCATTTT. Translated: CSAWTGGANQPQHF.

This clonotype was recorded at least ten times. The chain's CDR3 is CASSRRLAGDAEQYF. The CDR3 coding sequence is TGTGCCAGCAGCCGCAGACTAGCGGGAGACGCCGAGCAGTACTTC. The chain combines TRBV3-1 with TRBJ2-7, with 12 bases matching TRBD2. The V and J ends lost 4 bases and 6 bases, in that order; junction bases with no gene match: 7. The CDR3 runs to 15 residues. CDR1 LGHDT and CDR2 YNNKEL come from the germline V gene (reference sequence).

This clonotype was counted ten times or more. CDR3 coding DNA: TGCAGCGTTATAGCGGGAGGGTGGGAGACCCAGTACTTC. Translation gives CSVIAGGWETQYF. The V call is TRBV29-1, the J call TRBJ2-5; 11 bases agree with TRBD2. Germline V gene sequence: CDR1 SQVTM, CDR2 ANQGSEA. V gave up 5 bases and J gave up 5 bases; unmatched junction bases: 4. The CDR3 covers 13 residues.